Sequencing of this TCR beta chain was carried out in a study of T cells in Graves' hyperthyroidism and ophthalmopathy. Study in general: Upon initial diagnosis and before any treatment, peripheral blood was collected.

Germline CDR1 is LGHNA and CDR2 is YSLEER. Trimming removed 0 bases from V and 0 bases from J, with 12 bases in between. The CDR3 is made up of 16 amino acids. The investigators amplified TCR beta CDR3 regions from RNA transcripts. A set of HTBI primers served as the primers for a first-round RT-PCR of the TCR CDR3. One entry per CDR3 protein, called by TCRdb with MiXCR from the multiplex PCR reads. Seen here are 620,000 or so distinct CDR3 sequences, approximately 15% observed once, and the top ten hold roughly an eighth. Among ophthalmopathy patients, the Clinical Activity Score reached at least 3, the NOSPECS grade reached at least 4, and duration remained under 3 months. Diagnoses were made from clinical symptoms, serum measures (thyroxine and TRAb), thyroid ultrasound and orbital computed tomography. This sample holds PBMCs from less than 13 ml fresh peripheral blood.

This chain connects TRBV4-3 to TRBJ2-7; D unclear. Sequencing was done on a sample of blood. This clonotype originated in a woman aged 45-65 years with Graves' ophthalmopathy. Here the CDR3 DNA reads TGCGCCAGCAGCCAAGATCCCGGCAGAAGCTCCTACGAGCAGTACTTC. Amino acid sequence: CASSQDPGRSSYEQYF.